These 24 T cell receptor beta chains were all obtained from the same sample, sequenced in a study of blood T cells in healthy people across ages. Primers used in a second PCR of about 7 to 12 cycles were a sample-barcoded 5' primer and a J-beta primer mix. TCRdb re-called the 5' RACE reads with MiXCR, one entry per CDR3 protein. Counted here are around 1,500,000 distinct CDR3 sequences, over 25% occurring once; the ten biggest clones make up 7.7%. Sequenced sample: blood. All receptors derive from a woman aged 30 to 39 in good health.

The V gene is TRBV13, the J gene TRBJ2-1; 11 bases line up with TRBD2. Germline loops: CDR1 PRHDT, CDR2 FYEKMQ (reference sequence). The CDR3 is 16 amino acids. V was pared by 4 bases and J by 4 bases, with 6 bases of the junction left unmatched. CDR3 loop: CASSSITSGSYNEQFF. CDR3 nucleotides: TGTGCCAGCAGCTCCATTACTAGCGGGAGTTACAATGAGCAGTTCTTC.

This clonotype was counted between two and nine times. This chain connects TRBV29-1 to TRBJ2-5; no definite D call. Trimming removed 0 bases at V and 11 bases at J, with 16 bases between. This CDR3 region has 13 residues. CDR1 and CDR2 from the germline V gene are SQVTM and ANQGSEA. The CDR3: CSVEDNTYNEQYF. The CDR3 DNA reads as TGCAGCGTTGAAGACAACACCTACAATGAGCAGTACTTC.

This clonotype was seen only a few times. This rearrangement joins TRBV7-2 to TRBJ2-7; no firm D call. Per germline, CDR1 SGHTA and CDR2 FQGNSA. The CDR3 loop spans 13 amino acids. The ends were cut back, 2 bases at V and 2 bases at J, with 7 bases in the middle. Here the CDR3 DNA reads TGTGCCAGCAGCTTACTTCCGCCCTACGAGCAGTACTTC. It translates to CASSLLPPYEQYF.

This clonotype was observed a few times. The chain is built from TRBV20-1 and TRBJ1-1, with D possibly matching TRBD1 (5 bases). Germline values: CDR1 DFQATT, CDR2 SNEGSKA (reference sequence). The CDR3 is 14 residues long. The germline V and J ends were trimmed by 0 bases and 3 bases, with 11 bases remaining between them. CDR3 sequence: CSAREGGEDTEAFF. The CDR3 DNA follows: TGCAGTGCTAGAGAGGGAGGGGAGGACACTGAAGCTTTCTTT.

This rearrangement joins TRBV7-2 to TRBJ2-1; weak D call: TRBD1 (5 bases). The tail of the sequence fits TRBJ2-7 better, so the J call may be wrong. The germline CDR1 and CDR2 sequences are SGHTA and FQGNSA. This CDR3 contains 13 residues. CDR3 amino acids: CASSVGVNYEQYF. CDR3 coding DNA: TGTGCCAGCAGTGTAGGGGTAAACTACGAGCAGTACTTC.

This CDR3 reads CASSSGQAPREQFF. In DNA, the CDR3 is TGTGCCAGCAGCTCCGGACAAGCGCCCCGTGAGCAGTTCTTC. The chain has TRBV11-2 and TRBJ2-1, with a tentative D call TRBD1 (5 bases). CDR3 length equals 14 residues. The ends were cut back, 4 bases at V and 9 bases at J, with 16 bases in the middle. CDR1 is SGHAT, CDR2 FQNNGV, per germline.

This clonotype was seen repeatedly, ten times or more. This CDR3 reads CASSTGSPDTQYF. The CDR3 coding sequence is TGTGCCAGCAGCACGGGAAGCCCAGATACGCAGTATTTT. The chain recombines TRBV5-5 with TRBJ2-3, with D tentatively TRBD2 (5 bases). The V end was cut by 4 bases, the J end by 4 bases, with 10 bases between. The CDR3 sequence is 13 residues long. CDR1 and CDR2 from the germline V gene are SGHKS and YYEKEE (reference sequence).

This clonotype was observed a handful of times. A single base separates this from a much larger clone, so it may be a read error. In nucleotides, the CDR3 is TGCGCCAGCAGCTTGGGGCCCACGGAGGGGACCCAGTACTTC. This sequence encodes CASSLGPTEGTQYF. The V call is TRBV5-1, the J call TRBJ2-5, with D possibly being TRBD2 (6 bases). Germline CDR1 reads SGHRS; CDR2 reads YFSETQ. This CDR3 is built from 14 residues. V gave up 0 bases and J gave up 7 bases, with 13 bases separating them.

This clonotype was picked up a small number of times. J is TRBJ2-3 and V is TRBV9; D is perhaps TRBD1 (5 bases). The V end was cut by 1 base, the J end by 4 bases, with 13 bases between. The CDR3 is 15 residues long. Germline V gives CDR1 SGDLS, CDR2 YYNGEE. The CDR3 nucleotides read TGTGCCAGCAGCGTAATAAGGGGAAACGCAGATACGCAGTATTTT. Encoded protein: CASSVIRGNADTQYF. The full variable domain, its missing parts supplied by reference TRBV9 and TRBJ2-3, is DSGVTQTPKHLITATGQRVTLRCSPRSGDLSVYWYQQSLDQGLQFLIQYYNGEERAKGNILERFSAQQFPDLHSELNLSSLELGDSALYFCASSVIRGNADTQYFGPGTRLTVL.

Concerning this clonotype itself: This may be a read error: a much more frequent sequence differs by one nucleotide. The CDR3 is CSARDPGGAYNEQYF. CDR3 sequence (DNA): TGCAGTGCTAGAGATCCCGGGGGGGCGTACAATGAGCAGTACTTC. The rearrangement links TRBV20-1 to TRBJ2-5; TRBD2 agrees at 8 bases. The CDR3 totals 15 residues. Germline loops: CDR1 DFQATT, CDR2 SNEGSKA (reference sequence). Trimming cost V 0 bases and J 11 bases; bases outside gene matches: 14.

This clonotype was observed a single time. V and J are TRBV6-5 and TRBJ2-1; D perhaps matches TRBD2 (6 bases). Trimming stripped 6 bases from V and 6 bases from J, with 12 bases between. The CDR3 totals 13 residues. Looked up from germline, CDR1 is MNHEY and CDR2 is SVGAGI. The CDR3 protein is CASRYRDFNEQFF. The CDR3 coding sequence is TGTGCCAGCAGGTACCGGGACTTCAATGAGCAGTTCTTC.

The table lists this clonotype with many counts. The J gene is TRBJ1-2, the V gene TRBV7-2; TRBD1 aligns across 10 bases. This CDR3 is 13 amino acids long. CDR1 and CDR2 (germline): SGHTA, FQGNSA. With 7 bases clipped from V and 4 bases from J, the junction kept 3 bases outside the gene matches. CDR3 bases: TGTGCCAGCACCGGGACAGGGGCCTATGGCTACACCTTC. As protein: CASTGTGAYGYTF.

CDR3 sequence (DNA): TGCAGTGCGCTCGACAGGGAGCAGTTCTTC. It is translated as CSALDREQFF. This chain connects TRBV20-1 to TRBJ2-1, with a possible D match to TRBD1 (6 bases). This CDR3 is built from 10 residues. Germline V gene sequence: CDR1 DFQATT, CDR2 SNEGSKA (reference sequence). The V end was cut by 6 bases, the J end by 10 bases, with 10 bases between.

In its sample, this clonotype was seen a few times. This rearrangement joins TRBV5-6 to TRBJ2-5; the match to TRBD2 covers 9 bases. Germline V gene sequence: CDR1 SGHDT, CDR2 YYEEEE. The CDR3 is 15 amino acids. V dropped 4 bases and J dropped 5; count of bases not matched to a gene: 9. The CDR3 nucleotides are TGTGCCAGCAGCGTGCGGGAGGGCCCTACCGAGACCCAGTACTTC. It encodes CASSVREGPTETQYF.

CDR3 in amino acids: CASTPGGAQYEQYF. The CDR3 coding sequence is TGTGCCAGCACCCCCGGGGGGGCACAATACGAGCAGTACTTC. V is TRBV28 and J is TRBJ2-7; 8 bases fit TRBD2. The CDR3 has 14 residues. With 7 bases clipped from V and 4 bases from J, the junction kept 9 bases outside the gene matches. Germline-derived CDR1 and CDR2 are MDHEN and SYDVKM. The whole variable domain, filled in from reference TRBV28 and TRBJ2-7, reads DVKVTQSSRYLVKRTGEKVFLECVQDMDHENMFWYRQDPGLGLRLIYFSYDVKMKEKGDIPEGYSVSREKKERFSLILESASTNQTSMYLCASTPGGAQYEQYFGPGTRLTVT.

This clonotype has only a few counts. This chain joins TRBV9 and TRBJ2-7; 8 positions match TRBD1. Unmatched junction bases numbered 9, after V lost 4 bases and J lost 6 bases. The CDR3 totals 14 residues. The germline gives CDR1 SGDLS, CDR2 YYNGEE. The CDR3 sequence is CASSRTGTTGEQYF. Written as DNA, the CDR3 is TGTGCCAGCAGCCGGACAGGGACGACGGGCGAGCAGTACTTC.

This clonotype was observed at least ten times. The V and J genes are TRBV5-1 and TRBJ1-2; perhaps TRBD1 as D (5 bases). Germline CDR1 reads SGHRS; CDR2 reads YFSETQ. CDR3 length: 16 amino acids. The V gene lost 3 bases and the J gene lost 2 bases, with 17 bases spanning the gap. Here the CDR3 reads CASSYLAGTLNYGYTF. The CDR3 bases are TGCGCCAGCAGCTACCTGGCGGGGACCCTAAACTATGGCTACACCTTC.

V and J are TRBV6-6 and TRBJ2-2; D uncertain. The CDR3 length is 15 residues. Germline CDR1 is MNHNY and CDR2 is SVGAGI (reference sequence). Trimming cost V 6 bases and J 0 bases, with 11 bases left between them. The DNA of the CDR3 is TGTGCCAGCAGCCCCGTGGTCGCGAACACCGGGGAGCTGTTTTTT. Encoded protein: CASSPVVANTGELFF.

This clonotype was found many times. The chain links TRBV5-1 to TRBJ2-7; TRBD1 matches at 9 bases. There are 15 residues in the CDR3. V gave up 5 bases and J gave up 5 bases; unmatched junction bases: 11. Germline loops: CDR1 SGHRS, CDR2 YFSETQ. CDR3 in amino acids: CASRVGQGQSNEQYF. In DNA form, the CDR3 reads TGCGCCAGCAGAGTTGGACAGGGGCAGTCGAACGAGCAGTACTTC.

As to this clonotype: A read error may produce the germline difference seen at one junction end. The CDR3 here is CASTYGPTNTQYF. The CDR3 coding sequence is TGTGCCAGTACCTACGGCCCCACAAATACGCAGTATTTT. V and J are TRBV12-3 or TRBV12-4 and TRBJ2-3; no clear D. There are 13 residues in the CDR3.

In its sample, this clonotype was seen a few times. This chain connects TRBV18 to TRBJ1-2; 8 bases align to TRBD1. The CDR3 sequence is 15 residues long. The V gene end was trimmed by 3 bases and the J gene end by 0 bases; junction bases not matched to a gene: 3. CDR1 is KGHSH and CDR2 is LQKENI in the germline V gene. Here the CDR3 DNA reads TGTGCCAGCTCACCGGGACAGGCAACTAACTATGGCTACACCTTC. Translation gives CASSPGQATNYGYTF.

The chain has TRBV19 and TRBJ2-1; D uncertain. The CDR3 is 12 residues long. V dropped 5 bases and J dropped 6 bases, with 8 bases sitting between them. CDR1 and CDR2 from the germline V gene are LNHDA and SQIVND (reference sequence). CDR3 in DNA: TGTGCCAGTAGTTCGGTGGGCAATGAGCAGTTCTTC. Translation: CASSSVGNEQFF.

V gene TRBV7-8 combines with J gene TRBJ1-6; D possibly corresponds to TRBD1 (5 bases). Between the trimmed V and J ends, which lost 1 base and 7 bases, there was a span of 17 bases. There are 17 residues in the CDR3. Germline CDR1 reads SGHVS; CDR2 reads FQNEAQ. In nucleotides, the CDR3 is TGTGCCAGCAGCTTAGATCATGGGGGTCGGGGGAATTCACCCCTCCACTTT. It specifies CASSLDHGGRGNSPLHF.

This clonotype was counted between two and nine times. This chain connects TRBV4-3 to TRBJ2-3; D is unclear. V lost 1 base and J lost 8, with 7 bases in between. The CDR3 contains 12 residues. Germline CDR1 reads LGHNA; CDR2 reads YSLEER. The CDR3 sequence: CASSQGNGTQYF. The CDR3 DNA reads TGCGCCAGCAGCCAAGGGAACGGTACGCAGTATTTT.